This is a list of T cell receptor beta chains from one sample in a study of blood T cell repertoires in COVID-19. Libraries were prepared by immunoSEQ multiplex PCR; TCRdb keeps only in-frame clonotypes and omits some of them. The sample yields 85,000 to 110,000 clones, around nine tenths seen once. Sequenced input: peripheral blood. These receptors came from a woman aged 80 or over in a cohort sampled during active COVID-19. Both conserved end residues are trimmed from each CDR3. Size is omitted from some rows. Given values are once, few, many or a class for expanded clones.

V gene	clone size	J gene	CDR3 protein
TRBV29-1	NA	TRBJ1-2	SVEVTGEYGYT
TRBV5-4	NA	TRBJ2-2	ASTLSGVDTGELF
TRBV27	few	TRBJ1-5	ASSQGTGTNQPQH
TRBV25-1	NA	TRBJ2-7	ASSESSPYEQY
TRBV10-2	NA	TRBJ2-1	ASSESGRYNEQF
TRBV19	NA	TRBJ1-1	ASSMIGGRNEAF
TRBV25-1	few	TRBJ2-2	ASSVSGNTGELF
TRBV13	once	TRBJ2-7	ASTKSGYEQY
TRBV7-9	NA	TRBJ2-1	ASSLTSGRNEQF
TRBV5-6	NA	TRBJ1-1	ASSLGWAGNTEAF
TRBV5-1	NA	TRBJ2-3	ASSLGSGVSTDTQY
TRBV19	NA	TRBJ2-5	ASSHNTGLQETQY
TRBV2	NA	TRBJ1-2	ASSTGTGYGYT
TRBV23-1	NA	TRBJ1-5	ASSLGGTGYKVNQPQH
TRBV7-9	NA	TRBJ2-7	ASSPMTGTSIREQY
TRBV9	once	TRBJ1-1	ASSPQGVETEAF
TRBV6-4	NA	TRBJ1-1	ASSELGGNTEAF
TRBV12-5	once	TRBJ2-2	ASGLRTANTGELF
TRBV19	NA	TRBJ1-6	ASSPQTGNSPLH
TRBV6-6	NA	TRBJ2-7	ASTPVVVRGEQY
TRBV13	NA	TRBJ2-7	ASSPRQEGIEEQY
TRBV27	NA	TRBJ2-7	ASSLQGDEQY
TRBV3-1/TRBV3-2	NA	TRBJ2-7	ASSQVRHEQY
TRBV3-1/TRBV3-2	NA	TRBJ2-2	AVGSRGVRTGELF
TRBV7-2	NA	TRBJ2-7	ASSSRAQGRYEQY
TRBV13	NA	TRBJ2-2	ASSPRDSYTGELF
TRBV6-5	NA	TRBJ2-7	ATTRDVPYEQY
TRBV9	once	TRBJ2-5	ASSVHGRETQY
TRBV12-3/TRBV12-4	once	TRBJ2-7	ASSATLYEQY
TRBV7-2	NA	TRBJ1-3	ASSLWGLGNTIY
TRBV20-1	NA	TRBJ1-4	SASYRATNEKLF